This T cell receptor (beta chain) was found in a study of response to subunit inactivated influenza vaccine. TCRdb analysed the RT-PCR reads with MiXCR anew, one entry per CDR3 protein. This table holds approximately 170,000 distinct CDR3 sequences, over 9.5% found once. Looked up from germline, CDR1 is MDHEN and CDR2 is SYDVKM. V trimming: 3 bases; J trimming: 5 bases; junction bases outside the gene matches: 13. The CDR3 spans 16 residues. The sample was also linked to a second study, of T cells expressing NK-cell markers. That paper adds: Production of TCR beta cDNA relied on 5'RACE template switching with UMIs. In 5 to 7 donors, dominant CD3+CD56+NKG2C+ clones formed about 1.0-7.5% of CD8+ cells.

The receptor comes from a man aged 50-59 years who received an inactivated influenza vaccine. The V and J genes are TRBV28 and TRBJ2-7; 7 bases match TRBD1. The sequences come from CD8+ T cells sorted from PBMCs, collected less than 13 days after vaccination. CDR3 protein: CASSFIGRQGTDEQYF. The CDR3 DNA reads as TGTGCCAGCAGTTTTATCGGTCGACAGGGCACCGACGAGCAGTACTTC.